The 29 T cell receptor beta chains in this list originate from one sample, sequenced in a study of graft-versus-host responses after intestinal transplantation. Antigen specificity for these receptors is unknown. Clones were sequenced by immunoSEQ multiplex PCR, and TCRdb holds only the in-frame ones, with some missing. The sample yields around 67,000 clones, about 87% seen once. The source was unstimulated CD4+ T cells sorted from spleen or lymph node cells, collected before transplant. The receptors derive from a human donor who was the organ donor for an intestinal transplant.

V and J are TRBV27 and TRBJ1-2, with D possibly TRBD1 on 5 matching bases. CDR3 size: 16 residues. In germline, CDR1 is MNHEY, CDR2 SMNVEV (reference sequence). Trimming shortened V by 5 bases and J by 1 base, and 17 bases separated the two germline ends. Written as DNA, the CDR3 is TGTGCCAGCAGTCAAATATTTCAGGGATATAACTATGGCTACACCTTC. It codes for CASSQIFQGYNYGYTF.

The V gene is TRBV28, the J gene TRBJ1-5; 7 bases fit TRBD1. V lost 5 bases to trimming and J lost 2 bases; unmatched junction nucleotides: 9. Germline V lookup: CDR1 MDHEN, CDR2 SYDVKM. The CDR3 spans 16 residues. In nucleotides, the CDR3 is TGTGCCAGCAGTGTACGACAGGGAGATGGCAATCAGCCCCAGCATTTT. Translation gives CASSVRQGDGNQPQHF.

This clone was counted once. V gene TRBV6-1 combines with J gene TRBJ1-3, with D possibly being TRBD1 (6 bases). The CDR3 is made up of 15 amino acids. Germline CDR1 MNHNS, CDR2 SASEGT. Trimming removed 8 bases at V and 0 bases at J, with 14 bases between. For the CDR3, the DNA is TGTGCCAGCTGGGGGACATACGCCTCTGGAAACACCATATATTTT. Its translation: CASWGTYASGNTIYF.

The rearrangement links TRBV27 to TRBJ1-5; TRBD1 is a possible D gene (5 bases). Trimming removed 6 bases at V and 0 bases at J, with 12 bases between. The CDR3 extends over 15 amino acids. CDR1 MNHEY and CDR2 SMNVEV come from the germline V gene (reference sequence). The CDR3 coding sequence is TGTGCCAGCAGAGCATCAGGGTTTAGCAATCAGCCCCAGCATTTT. It codes for CASRASGFSNQPQHF.

The chain uses TRBV6-5 and TRBJ1-2; TRBD1 agrees at 7 bases. The ends lost 6 bases at V and 4 bases at J; junction bases unmatched: 8. This CDR3 comprises 14 residues. Germline CDR1 and CDR2: MNHEY and SVGAGI. CDR3: CASSNRQGPYGYTF. CDR3 coding DNA: TGTGCCAGCAGCAATCGACAGGGCCCCTATGGCTACACCTTC.

The chain links TRBV6-5 to TRBJ1-1; D is unclear. The CDR3 runs to 13 residues. Germline V CDR1 and CDR2: MNHEY, SVGAGI. This chain's CDR3 is CASRAGGITEAFF. CDR3 bases: TGTGCGAGCCGGGCCGGAGGAATAACTGAAGCTTTCTTT.

This clone appeared once. This chain joins TRBV7-2 and TRBJ2-1; D not resolved. V was trimmed by 3 bases and J by 5 bases, leaving 8 bases between them. The CDR3 is 13 amino acids. Germline V gene data show CDR1 as SGHTA and CDR2 as FQGNSA. CDR3 bases: TGTGCCAGCAGCTTTACCCTAAACAATGAGCAGTTCTTC. It translates to CASSFTLNNEQFF.

This chain connects TRBV18 to TRBJ2-7; 7 bases are a match to TRBD2. The J segment lost 0 bases and the V segment lost 6 bases, leaving 5 bases of the junction unmatched. The CDR3 loop spans 14 amino acids. Per the germline V gene, CDR1 is KGHSH and CDR2 is LQKENI. CDR3 region: CASSGTGGSYEQYV. The CDR3 coding sequence is TGTGCCAGCTCCGGGACGGGGGGCTCCTACGAGCAGTACGTC.

This sequence joins TRBV9 and TRBJ1-1; 9 nucleotides line up with TRBD1. The CDR3 is 16 amino acids. Germline V gene lookup returns CDR1 SGDLS and CDR2 YYNGEE. V trimming: 4 bases; J trimming: 0 bases; junction bases outside the gene matches: 7. In DNA form, the CDR3 reads TGTGCCAGCAGCCCAGGGACAGGGACCATGAACACTGAAGCTTTCTTT. Translated: CASSPGTGTMNTEAFF.

The V and J genes are TRBV29-1 and TRBJ1-1, with a tentative D call TRBD1 (6 bases). Trimming took off 6 bases at V and 0 bases at J, with 11 bases between the two ends. The CDR3 has 13 amino acids. The V gene's germline CDR1 is SQVTM and CDR2 ANQGSEA. The CDR3, as DNA: TGCAGCGTCGGACAGCTCATGAACACTGAAGCTTTCTTT. It specifies CSVGQLMNTEAFF.

The V and J genes are TRBV7-2 and TRBJ2-5; the D gene is possibly TRBD2 (5 bases). The V and J ends lost 4 bases and 5 bases respectively, with 8 bases between them. Germline-derived CDR1 and CDR2 are SGHTA and FQGNSA. The CDR3 runs 12 residues. This CDR3 is CASSSQRETQYF. Written as DNA, the CDR3 is TGTGCCAGCAGCTCCCAGCGGGAGACCCAGTACTTC.

The rearrangement links TRBV28 to TRBJ2-2; TRBD1 matches at 11 bases. The CDR3 is 20 amino acids. The ends lost 6 bases at V and 2 bases at J; junction bases unmatched: 17. The germline V gene encodes CDR1 MDHEN and CDR2 SYDVKM. The CDR3 region is CASRAPKGQGAGDNTGELFF. CDR3 DNA: TGTGCCAGCAGGGCCCCAAAAGGACAGGGGGCCGGGGACAACACCGGGGAGCTGTTTTTT. The whole variable domain, remainder taken from reference TRBV28 and TRBJ2-2, is DVKVTQSSRYLVKRTGEKVFLECVQDMDHENMFWYRQDPGLGLRLIYFSYDVKMKEKGDIPEGYSVSREKKERFSLILESASTNQTSMYLCASRAPKGQGAGDNTGELFFGEGSRLTVL.

The chain has TRBV6-1 and TRBJ2-1, with 12 bases lining up with TRBD2. V was clipped by 6 bases and J by 7 bases; unmatched bases: 4. There are 14 residues in the CDR3. The germline CDR1 and CDR2 sequences are MNHNS and SASEGT. The CDR3 nucleotides are TGTGCCAGCAGGACTAGCGGGGGAGGGAATGAGCAGTTCTTC. This codes for CASRTSGGGNEQFF.

This clone has just one count. The chain combines TRBV5-4 with TRBJ2-1, with 11 nucleotides matching TRBD2. The CDR3 is 19 residues long. Germline V lookup: CDR1 SGHNT, CDR2 YYREEE (reference sequence). Trimming removed 0 bases from V and 4 bases from J; junction bases left unmatched: 12. The CDR3 loop is CASSLALLAGDPTYNEQFF. DNA of the CDR3: TGTGCCAGCAGCTTGGCCCTACTAGCGGGGGACCCCACTTACAATGAGCAGTTCTTC.

V and J are TRBV11-2 and TRBJ1-1; D remains unclear. The V end was cut by 1 base, the J end by 5 bases, with 5 bases between. Germline CDR1 SGHAT, CDR2 FQNNGV. The CDR3 extends over 12 amino acids. The CDR3 coding sequence is TGTGCCAGCAGCTTAGTACGGACTGAAGCTTTCTTT. Translation: CASSLVRTEAFF.

The rearrangement uses TRBV6-5 and TRBJ2-5; D ambiguous. Germline lookup yields CDR1 MNHEY and CDR2 SVGAGI. Trimming left V 4 bases short and J 8 bases short, with 11 bases between. This CDR3 is built from 12 residues. The CDR3: CASSSTTDTQYF. The CDR3 nucleotides are TGTGCCAGCAGTTCTACCACCGATACCCAGTACTTC.

The CDR3 nucleotides are TGTGCCAGCAGCCTGATCGGACAGGCCAACACTGAAGCTTTCTTT. It yields the protein CASSLIGQANTEAFF. The rearrangement uses TRBV9 and TRBJ1-1, with TRBD1 matching 7 bases. After removal of 4 bases from V and 2 bases from J, the junction contained 8 bases not matched to a gene. Germline loops: CDR1 SGDLS, CDR2 YYNGEE. The CDR3 extends over 15 amino acids.

The gene calls are TRBV6-5 and TRBJ1-3; D might be TRBD1 (6 bases). Judging by the DNA end, TRBJ2-2 fits better; the J call may be wrong. Germline CDR1 MNHEY, CDR2 SVGAGI. This CDR3 spans 13 amino acids. Written as DNA, the CDR3 is TGTGCCAGCCAAGGGGGTAACACCGGGGAGCTGTTTTTT. Translating gives CASQGGNTGELFF.

The chain has TRBV9 and TRBJ2-5; TRBD2 is a possible D gene (6 bases). Germline assignment: CDR1 SGDLS and CDR2 YYNGEE. The V gene lost 3 bases and the J gene lost 1 base, with 13 bases spanning the gap. The CDR3 is 15 amino acids. In DNA, the CDR3 is TGTGCCAGCAGCGGACTAGGAAGGGTCCAAGAGACCCAGTACTTC. It codes for CASSGLGRVQETQYF.

The V gene is TRBV28, the J gene TRBJ1-5; D is unclear. V lost 4 bases, J lost 6 bases, and 10 bases lay in between. There are 13 residues in the CDR3. CDR1 is MDHEN and CDR2 is SYDVKM in the germline V gene. CDR3 sequence (DNA): TGTGCCAGCAGTTCTGGCGGGCGTCAGCCCCAGCATTTT. It translates to CASSSGGRQPQHF. The whole variable domain, filled in from reference TRBV28 and TRBJ1-5, reads DVKVTQSSRYLVKRTGEKVFLECVQDMDHENMFWYRQDPGLGLRLIYFSYDVKMKEKGDIPEGYSVSREKKERFSLILESASTNQTSMYLCASSSGGRQPQHFGDGTRLSIL.

In its sample, this clone was seen once. The genes are TRBV30 and TRBJ2-3; TRBD2 matches 16 bases. Looked up from germline, CDR1 is GTSNPN and CDR2 is SVGIG (reference sequence). V gave up 1 base and J gave up 5 bases; unmatched junction bases: 6. The CDR3 has 17 amino acids. The CDR3 region is CAWSAGTSGGAIDTQYF. The DNA for the CDR3 is TGTGCCTGGAGTGCCGGGACTAGCGGGGGGGCCATAGATACGCAGTATTTT.

V and J are TRBV18 and TRBJ2-3, with TRBD1 identical over 7 bases. The CDR3 extends over 16 amino acids. CDR1 KGHSH and CDR2 LQKENI come from the germline V gene. The ends lost 3 bases at V and 6 bases at J; junction bases unmatched: 12. The CDR3, as DNA: TGTGCCAGCTCACCCGGCGCCCCCGAGGGGGCGGATACGCAGTATTTT. This translates into CASSPGAPEGADTQYF.

J is TRBJ2-6 and V is TRBV7-9, with D maybe TRBD1 (5 bases). This CDR3 contains 17 residues. V gave up 2 bases and J gave up 4 bases, with 15 bases separating them. CDR1 and CDR2 from the germline V gene are SEHNR and FQNEAQ (reference sequence). CDR3 amino acids: CASSLSRETAGANVLTF. CDR3 nucleotides: TGTGCCAGCAGCTTAAGCAGGGAAACTGCGGGGGCCAACGTCCTGACTTTC. The variable domain in full, completed from reference TRBV7-9 and TRBJ2-6, reads DTGVSQNPRHKITKRGQNVTFRCDPISEHNRLYWYRQTLGQGPEFLTYFQNEAQLEKSRLLSDRFSAERPKGSFSTLEIQRTEQGDSAMYLCASSLSRETAGANVLTFGAGSRLTVL.

The V call is TRBV19, the J call TRBJ1-6, with no clear D. The V and J ends lost 1 base and 3 bases respectively, with 10 bases between them. Germline values: CDR1 LNHDA, CDR2 SQIVND (reference sequence). The CDR3 totals 16 residues. The CDR3 DNA reads as TGTGCCAGTAGTATAGGAGGCCTCCACTATAATTCACCCCTCCACTTT. It is translated as CASSIGGLHYNSPLHF. The entire variable domain, with the rest obtained from reference TRBV19 and TRBJ1-6, is as follows: DGGITQSPKYLFRKEGQNVTLSCEQNLNHDAMYWYRQDPGQGLRLIYYSQIVNDFQKGDIAEGYSVSREKKESFPLTVTSAQKNPTAFYLCASSIGGLHYNSPLHFGNGTRLTVT.

The gene calls are TRBV18 and TRBJ2-7, with TRBD2 matching 7 bases. The ends lost 1 base at V and 6 bases at J; junction bases unmatched: 3. Germline CDR1 reads KGHSH; CDR2 reads LQKENI. This CDR3 spans 13 amino acids. The CDR3 region has the DNA TGTGCCAGCTCACCACTCCCGGGGGGCGAGCAGTACGTC. Amino acid sequence: CASSPLPGGEQYV.

CDR3 bases: TGTGCCAGCAGCCTGACAGGGTTAGGTGGGCAGCCCCAGCATTTT. This gives the protein CASSLTGLGGQPQHF. This chain connects TRBV6-5 to TRBJ1-5, with 7 positions matching TRBD1. The V gene's germline CDR1 is MNHEY and CDR2 SVGAGI. The length of the CDR3 is 15 residues. The V gene end was trimmed by 6 bases and the J gene end by 7 bases; junction bases not matched to a gene: 12.

The V call is TRBV5-6, the J call TRBJ2-5; 14 nucleotides match TRBD2. The CDR3 runs 17 residues. The germline gives CDR1 SGHDT, CDR2 YYEEEE. Germline trimming cut 1 base from V and 5 bases from J; bases unmatched to any gene: 7. The CDR3 nucleotides read TGTGCCAGCAGCTTGCGCATTGGACTAGCGGGGGGTGAGACCCAGTACTTC. It yields the protein CASSLRIGLAGGETQYF. Based on the CDR3 plus reference TRBV5-6 and TRBJ2-5, the full variable domain is DAGVTQSPTHLIKTRGQQVTLRCSPKSGHDTVSWYQQALGQGPQFIFQYYEEEERQRGNFPDRFSGHQFPNYSSELNVNALLLGDSALYLCASSLRIGLAGGETQYFGPGTRLLVL.

There are a few counts of this clone. The chain links TRBV7-9 to TRBJ1-3; perhaps TRBD1 as D (5 bases). This CDR3 spans 16 amino acids. The V gene lost 1 base and the J gene lost 0 bases, with 10 bases spanning the gap. The V gene's germline CDR1 is SEHNR and CDR2 FQNEAQ (reference sequence). CDR3 loop: CASSLGQTDSGNTIYF. The CDR3 DNA sequence: TGTGCCAGCAGCTTAGGACAGACCGACTCTGGAAACACCATATATTTT. The full variable domain, completed using reference TRBV7-9 and TRBJ1-3, is DTGVSQNPRHKITKRGQNVTFRCDPISEHNRLYWYRQTLGQGPEFLTYFQNEAQLEKSRLLSDRFSAERPKGSFSTLEIQRTEQGDSAMYLCASSLGQTDSGNTIYFGEGSWLTVV.

This chain connects TRBV6-1 to TRBJ1-2; no clear D. Between the trimmed V and J ends, which lost 4 bases and 5 bases, there was a span of 11 bases. Germline CDR1 MNHNS, CDR2 SASEGT. CDR3 length: 13 amino acids. CDR3 region: CASSATRAYGYTF. CDR3 nucleotides: TGTGCCAGCAGTGCAACGAGAGCTTATGGCTACACCTTC.